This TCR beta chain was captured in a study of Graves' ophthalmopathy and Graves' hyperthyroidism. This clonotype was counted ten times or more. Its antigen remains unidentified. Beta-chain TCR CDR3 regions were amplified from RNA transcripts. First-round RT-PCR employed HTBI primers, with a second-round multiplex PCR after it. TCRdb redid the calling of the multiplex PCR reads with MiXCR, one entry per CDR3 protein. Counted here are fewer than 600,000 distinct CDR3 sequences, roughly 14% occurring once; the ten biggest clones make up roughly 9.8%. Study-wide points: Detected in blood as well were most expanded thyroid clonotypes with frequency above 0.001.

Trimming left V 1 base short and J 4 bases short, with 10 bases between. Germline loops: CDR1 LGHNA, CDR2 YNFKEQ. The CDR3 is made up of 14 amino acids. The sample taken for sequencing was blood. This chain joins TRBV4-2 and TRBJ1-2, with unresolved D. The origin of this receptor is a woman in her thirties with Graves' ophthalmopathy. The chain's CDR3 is CASSQAGSVYGYTF. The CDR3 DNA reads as TGTGCCAGCAGCCAAGCAGGCAGCGTCTATGGCTACACCTTC.